This T cell receptor (beta chain) appears in the sequencing data of a study of T cell repertoires in cytomegalovirus infection. Study summary: Both a matching HLA type and CMV infection were indicated by public TCR beta signatures. Regarding the study as a whole: The study found HLA-C-restricted CMV-specific TCR beta clonotypes dominating the ex vivo response.

The V and J ends lost 2 bases and 13 bases respectively, with 15 bases between them. This CDR3 has 14 residues. Germline V gives CDR1 MNHEY, CDR2 SMNVEV (reference sequence). MiXCR, applied by TCRdb to the reads, yields one record per CDR3 protein. The sample consists of about 740,000 distinct CDR3 sequences, roughly a third of them appearing once. To note about this clonotype: Antigen specificity is unknown.

This receptor was identified in a human donor in good health (CMV status not recorded). Some clones in this sample may be carry-over from other donors' samples. Sequenced sample: PBMCs. This chain connects TRBV27 to TRBJ1-6; D ambiguous. CDR3 in DNA: TGTGCCAGCAGTTTAGGAGGACCGCTAAATCCCCTCCACTTT. It translates to CASSLGGPLNPLHF.